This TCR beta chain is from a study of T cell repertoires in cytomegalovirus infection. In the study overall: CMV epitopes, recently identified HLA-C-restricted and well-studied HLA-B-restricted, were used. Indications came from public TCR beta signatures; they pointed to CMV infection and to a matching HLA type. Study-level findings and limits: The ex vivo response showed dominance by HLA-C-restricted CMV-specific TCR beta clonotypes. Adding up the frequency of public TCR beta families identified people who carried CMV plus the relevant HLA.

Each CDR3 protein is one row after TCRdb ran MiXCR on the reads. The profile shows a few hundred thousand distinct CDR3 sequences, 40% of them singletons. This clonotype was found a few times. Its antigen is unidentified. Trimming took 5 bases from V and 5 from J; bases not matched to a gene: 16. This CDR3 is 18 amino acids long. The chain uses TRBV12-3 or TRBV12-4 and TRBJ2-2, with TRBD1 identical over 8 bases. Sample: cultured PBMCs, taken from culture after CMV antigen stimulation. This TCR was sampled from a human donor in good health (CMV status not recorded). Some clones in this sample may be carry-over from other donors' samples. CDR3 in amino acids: CASSPSGQGSYITGELFF. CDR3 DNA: TGTGCCAGCAGTCCTTCCGGACAGGGATCTTATATTACCGGGGAGCTGTTTTTT.